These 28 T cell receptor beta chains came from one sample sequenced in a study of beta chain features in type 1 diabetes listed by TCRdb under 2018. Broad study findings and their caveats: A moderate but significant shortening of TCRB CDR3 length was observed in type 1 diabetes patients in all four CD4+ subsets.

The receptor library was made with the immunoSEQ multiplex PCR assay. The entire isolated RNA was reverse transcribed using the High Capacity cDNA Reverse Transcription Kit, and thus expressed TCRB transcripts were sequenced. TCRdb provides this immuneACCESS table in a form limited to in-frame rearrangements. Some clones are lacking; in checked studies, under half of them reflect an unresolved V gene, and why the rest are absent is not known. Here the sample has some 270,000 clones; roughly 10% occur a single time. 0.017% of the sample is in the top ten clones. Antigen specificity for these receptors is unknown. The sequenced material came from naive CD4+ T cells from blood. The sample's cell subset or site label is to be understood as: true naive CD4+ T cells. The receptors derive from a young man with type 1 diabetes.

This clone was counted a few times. CDR3 in amino acids: CASSARGTGETQYF. The DNA of the CDR3 is TGTGCCAGCAGCGCGCGGGGGACCGGCGAGACCCAGTACTTC. This chain joins TRBV11-3 and TRBJ2-5; 7 bases match TRBD2. J lost 5 bases, V lost 5 bases, and 8 bases had no gene match. Germline loops: CDR1 SGHNT, CDR2 YENEEA. CDR3 length: 14 amino acids.

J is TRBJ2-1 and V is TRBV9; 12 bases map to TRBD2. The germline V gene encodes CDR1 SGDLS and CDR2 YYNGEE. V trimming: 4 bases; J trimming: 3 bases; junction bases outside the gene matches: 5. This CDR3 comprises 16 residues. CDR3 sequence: CASSTGTSGFYNEQFF. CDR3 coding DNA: TGTGCCAGCAGCACCGGGACTAGCGGGTTCTACAATGAGCAGTTCTTC.

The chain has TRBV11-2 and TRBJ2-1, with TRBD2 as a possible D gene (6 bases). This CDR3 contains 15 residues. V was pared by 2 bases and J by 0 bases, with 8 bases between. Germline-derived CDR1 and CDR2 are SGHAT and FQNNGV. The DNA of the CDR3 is TGTGCCAGCAGCTTAACAGCGGGCTCCTACAATGAGCAGTTCTTC. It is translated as CASSLTAGSYNEQFF.

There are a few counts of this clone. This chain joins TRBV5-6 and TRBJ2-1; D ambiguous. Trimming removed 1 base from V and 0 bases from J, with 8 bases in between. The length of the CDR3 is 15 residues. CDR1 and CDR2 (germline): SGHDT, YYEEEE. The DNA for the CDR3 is TGTGCCAGCAGCTTGACAGTTAGCTCCTACAATGAGCAGTTCTTC. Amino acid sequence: CASSLTVSSYNEQFF.

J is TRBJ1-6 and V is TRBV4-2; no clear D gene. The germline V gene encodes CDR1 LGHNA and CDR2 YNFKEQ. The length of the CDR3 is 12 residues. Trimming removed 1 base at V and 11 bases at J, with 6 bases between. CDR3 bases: TGTGCCAGCAGCCAAGGTCAGACACCCCTCCACTTT. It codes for CASSQGQTPLHF.

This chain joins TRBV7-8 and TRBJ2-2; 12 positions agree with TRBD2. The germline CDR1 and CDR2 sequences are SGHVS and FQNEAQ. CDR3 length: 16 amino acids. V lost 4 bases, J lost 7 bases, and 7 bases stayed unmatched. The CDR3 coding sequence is TGTGCCAGCAGCTCGGCTAGCGGGGGGGCGAGCGGGGAGCTGTTTTTT. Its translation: CASSSASGGASGELFF.

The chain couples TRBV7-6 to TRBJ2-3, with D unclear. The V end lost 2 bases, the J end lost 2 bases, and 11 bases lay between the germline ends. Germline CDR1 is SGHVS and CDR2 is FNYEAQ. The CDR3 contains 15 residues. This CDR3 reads CASSLRHSNTDTQYF. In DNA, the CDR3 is TGTGCCAGCAGCTTAAGGCACAGCAACACAGATACGCAGTATTTT. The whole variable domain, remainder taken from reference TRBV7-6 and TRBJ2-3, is GAGVSQSPRYKVTKRGQDVALRCDPISGHVSLYWYRQALGQGPEFLTYFNYEAQQDKSGLPNDRFSAERPEGSISTLTIQRTEQRDSAMYRCASSLRHSNTDTQYFGPGTRLTVL.

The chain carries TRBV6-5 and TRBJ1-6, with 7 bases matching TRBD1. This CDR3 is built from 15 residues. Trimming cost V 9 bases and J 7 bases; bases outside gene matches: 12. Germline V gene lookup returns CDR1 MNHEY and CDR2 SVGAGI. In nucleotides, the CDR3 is TGTGCCAGTCGGAAAGAGGGGGACAGCAATTCACCCCTCCACTTT. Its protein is CASRKEGDSNSPLHF.

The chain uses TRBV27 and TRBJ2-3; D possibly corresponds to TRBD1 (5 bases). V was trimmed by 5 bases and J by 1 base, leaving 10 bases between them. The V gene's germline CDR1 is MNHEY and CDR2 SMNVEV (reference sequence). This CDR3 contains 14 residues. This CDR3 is CASSPQGGTDTQYF. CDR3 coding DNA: TGTGCCAGCAGTCCTCAGGGTGGCACAGATACGCAGTATTTT.

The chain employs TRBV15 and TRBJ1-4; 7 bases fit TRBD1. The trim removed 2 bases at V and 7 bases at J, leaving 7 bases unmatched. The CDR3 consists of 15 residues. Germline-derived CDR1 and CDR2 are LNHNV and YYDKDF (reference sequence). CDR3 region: CATSRPTGVGEKLFF. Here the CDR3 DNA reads TGTGCCACCAGCAGACCAACAGGGGTTGGTGAAAAACTGTTTTTT.

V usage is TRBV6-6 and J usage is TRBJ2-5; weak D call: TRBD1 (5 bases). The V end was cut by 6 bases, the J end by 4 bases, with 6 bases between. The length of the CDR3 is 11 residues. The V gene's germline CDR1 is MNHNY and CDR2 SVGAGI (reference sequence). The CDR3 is CASSQGETQYF. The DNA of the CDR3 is TGTGCCAGCAGCCAGGGAGAGACCCAGTACTTC.

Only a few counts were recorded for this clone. CDR3 protein: CASSSPRLGTEAFF. CDR3 in DNA: TGTGCCAGCAGTTCCCCGAGGTTGGGCACTGAAGCTTTCTTT. The chain combines TRBV11-2 with TRBJ1-1; D ambiguous. This CDR3 is built from 14 residues. Trimming shortened V by 6 bases and J by 4 bases, and 15 bases separated the two germline ends. Germline V gene data show CDR1 as SGHAT and CDR2 as FQNNGV.

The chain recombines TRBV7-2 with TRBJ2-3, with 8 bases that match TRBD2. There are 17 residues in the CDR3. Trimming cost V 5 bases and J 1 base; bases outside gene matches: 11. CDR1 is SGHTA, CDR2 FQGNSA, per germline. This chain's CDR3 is CASSRLRRRGGTDTQYF. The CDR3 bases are TGTGCCAGCAGCCGCCTTCGGAGGCGGGGGGGCACAGATACGCAGTATTTT.

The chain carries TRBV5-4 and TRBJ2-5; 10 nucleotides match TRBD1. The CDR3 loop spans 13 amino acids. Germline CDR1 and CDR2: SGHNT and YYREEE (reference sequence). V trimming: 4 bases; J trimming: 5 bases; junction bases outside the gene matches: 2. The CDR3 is CASSRTGGETQYF. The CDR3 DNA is TGTGCCAGCAGCCGGACAGGGGGGGAGACCCAGTACTTC.

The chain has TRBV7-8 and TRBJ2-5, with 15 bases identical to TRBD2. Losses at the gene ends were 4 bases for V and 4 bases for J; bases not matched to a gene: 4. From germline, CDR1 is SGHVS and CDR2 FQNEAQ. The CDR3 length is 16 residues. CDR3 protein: CASSSKGLAGGETQYF. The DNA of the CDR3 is TGTGCCAGCAGCTCTAAGGGACTAGCGGGGGGAGAGACCCAGTACTTC.

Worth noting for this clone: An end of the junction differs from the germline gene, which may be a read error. In DNA, the CDR3 is TGTGCTAGCAGCTCCGGACAGAACACAGATACGCAGTATTTT. Translated: CASSSGQNTDTQYF. This chain joins TRBV7-7 and TRBJ2-3; tentatively, D is TRBD1 (6 bases). Per the germline V gene, CDR1 is SSHAT and CDR2 is FNYEAQ (reference sequence). There are 14 residues in the CDR3. The variable domain in full, completed from reference TRBV7-7 and TRBJ2-3, reads GAGVSQSPRYKVTKRGQDVTLRCDPISSHATLYWYQQALGQGPEFLTYFNYEAQPDKSGLPSDRFSAERPEGSISTLTIQRTEQRDSAMYRCASSSGQNTDTQYFGPGTRLTVL.

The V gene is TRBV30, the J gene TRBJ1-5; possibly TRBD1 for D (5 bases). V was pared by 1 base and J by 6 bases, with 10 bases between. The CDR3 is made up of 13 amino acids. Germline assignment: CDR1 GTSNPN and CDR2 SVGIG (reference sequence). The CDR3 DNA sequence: TGTGCCTGGAGTGCTCTGGGGCTTCAGCCCCAGCATTTT. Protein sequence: CAWSALGLQPQHF. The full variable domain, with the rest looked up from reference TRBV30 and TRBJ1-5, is SQTIHQWPATLVQPVGSPLSLECTVEGTSNPNLYWYRQAAGRGLQLLFYSVGIGQISSEVPQNLSASRPQDRQFILSSKKLLLSDSGFYLCAWSALGLQPQHFGDGTRLSIL.

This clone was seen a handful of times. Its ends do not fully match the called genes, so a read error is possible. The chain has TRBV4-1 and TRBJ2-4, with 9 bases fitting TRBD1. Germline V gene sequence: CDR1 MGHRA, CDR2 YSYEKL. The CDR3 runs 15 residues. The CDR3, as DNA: TGCGCCAGCAGACGGGACAGGGCAGCCAAAACCATTCAGTACTTC. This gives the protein CASRRDRAAKTIQYF.

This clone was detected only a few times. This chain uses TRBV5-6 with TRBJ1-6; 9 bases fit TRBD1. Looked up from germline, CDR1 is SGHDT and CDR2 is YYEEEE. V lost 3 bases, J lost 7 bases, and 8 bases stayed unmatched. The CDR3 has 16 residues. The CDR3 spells CASSWGPGTGNSPLHF. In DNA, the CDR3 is TGTGCCAGCAGCTGGGGACCCGGGACAGGGAATTCACCCCTCCACTTT. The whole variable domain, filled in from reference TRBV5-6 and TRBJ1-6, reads DAGVTQSPTHLIKTRGQQVTLRCSPKSGHDTVSWYQQALGQGPQFIFQYYEEEERQRGNFPDRFSGHQFPNYSSELNVNALLLGDSALYLCASSWGPGTGNSPLHFGNGTRLTVT.

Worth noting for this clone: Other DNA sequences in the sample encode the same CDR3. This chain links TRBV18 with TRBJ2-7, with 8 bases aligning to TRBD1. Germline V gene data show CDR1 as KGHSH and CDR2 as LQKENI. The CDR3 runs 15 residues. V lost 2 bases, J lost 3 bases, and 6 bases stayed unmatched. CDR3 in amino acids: CASSPGTGGNYEQYF. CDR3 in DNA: TGTGCCAGCTCACCAGGGACAGGAGGAAACTACGAGCAGTACTTC.

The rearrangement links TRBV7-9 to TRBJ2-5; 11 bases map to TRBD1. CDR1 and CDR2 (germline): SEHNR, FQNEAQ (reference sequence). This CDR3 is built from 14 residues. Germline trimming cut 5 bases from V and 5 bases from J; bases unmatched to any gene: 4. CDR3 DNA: TGTGCCAGCAGCCACCGGGACAGGGGGGAGACCCAGTACTTC. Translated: CASSHRDRGETQYF.

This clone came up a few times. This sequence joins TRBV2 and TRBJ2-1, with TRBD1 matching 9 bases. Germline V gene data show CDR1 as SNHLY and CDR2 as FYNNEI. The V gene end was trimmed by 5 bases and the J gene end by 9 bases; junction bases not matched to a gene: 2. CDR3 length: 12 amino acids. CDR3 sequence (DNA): TGTGCCAGCAGTCAGGACAGGGGTGAGCAGTTCTTC. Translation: CASSQDRGEQFF. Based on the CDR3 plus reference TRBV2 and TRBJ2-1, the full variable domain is EPEVTQTPSHQVTQMGQEVILRCVPISNHLYFYWYRQILGQKVEFLVSFYNNEISEKSEIFDDQFSVERPDGSNFTLKIRSTKLEDSAMYFCASSQDRGEQFFGPGTRLTVL.

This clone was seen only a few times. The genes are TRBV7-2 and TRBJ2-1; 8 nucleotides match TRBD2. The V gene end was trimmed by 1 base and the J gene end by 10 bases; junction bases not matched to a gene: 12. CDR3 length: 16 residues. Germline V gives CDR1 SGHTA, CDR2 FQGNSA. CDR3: CASSLGTAGALEEQFF. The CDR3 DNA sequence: TGTGCCAGCAGCTTAGGCACAGCGGGGGCCCTTGAAGAGCAGTTCTTC.

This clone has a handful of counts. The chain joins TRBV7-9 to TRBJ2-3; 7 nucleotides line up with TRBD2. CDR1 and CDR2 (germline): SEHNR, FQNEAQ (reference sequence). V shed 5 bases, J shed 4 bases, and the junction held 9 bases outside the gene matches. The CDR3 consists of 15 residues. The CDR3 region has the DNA TGTGCCAGCAGCCCCTGGGGGGGGTTGGCAGATACGCAGTATTTT. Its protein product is CASSPWGGLADTQYF.

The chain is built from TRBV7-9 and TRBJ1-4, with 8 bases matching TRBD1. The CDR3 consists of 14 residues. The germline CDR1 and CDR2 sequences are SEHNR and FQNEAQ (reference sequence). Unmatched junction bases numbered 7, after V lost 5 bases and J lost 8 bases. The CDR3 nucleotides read TGTGCCAGCAGCACCGGACAGGGAGGAGAAAAACTGTTTTTT. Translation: CASSTGQGGEKLFF. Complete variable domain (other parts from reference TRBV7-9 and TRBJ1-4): DTGVSQNPRHKITKRGQNVTFRCDPISEHNRLYWYRQTLGQGPEFLTYFQNEAQLEKSRLLSDRFSAERPKGSFSTLEIQRTEQGDSAMYLCASSTGQGGEKLFFGSGTQLSVL.

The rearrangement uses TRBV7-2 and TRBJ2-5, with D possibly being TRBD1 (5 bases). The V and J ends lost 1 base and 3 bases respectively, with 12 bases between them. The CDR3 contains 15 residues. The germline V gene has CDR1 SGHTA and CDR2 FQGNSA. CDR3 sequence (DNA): TGTGCCAGCAGCTTAGGACCGCGACAGAAAGAGACCCAGTACTTC. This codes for CASSLGPRQKETQYF.

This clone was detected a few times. CDR3 coding DNA: TGTGCCAGCAGCTCTAGGGGCAGATCACAAGAGACCCAGTACTTC. Translating gives CASSSRGRSQETQYF. The rearrangement joins TRBV7-2 to TRBJ2-5; maybe TRBD1 (5 bases). Looked up from germline, CDR1 is SGHTA and CDR2 is FQGNSA. Between the trimmed V and J ends, which lost 4 bases and 2 bases, there was a span of 14 bases. CDR3 length equals 15 residues.

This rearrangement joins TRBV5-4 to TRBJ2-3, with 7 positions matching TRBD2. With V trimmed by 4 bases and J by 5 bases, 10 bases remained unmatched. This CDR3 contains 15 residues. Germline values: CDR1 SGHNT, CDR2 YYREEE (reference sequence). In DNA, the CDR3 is TGTGCCAGCAGCATCCAGCGGGGAGTCAGAGATACGCAGTATTTT. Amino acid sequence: CASSIQRGVRDTQYF. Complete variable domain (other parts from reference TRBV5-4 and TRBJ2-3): ETGVTQSPTHLIKTRGQQVTLRCSSQSGHNTVSWYQQALGQGPQFIFQYYREEENGRGNFPPRFSGLQFPNYSSELNVNALELDDSALYLCASSIQRGVRDTQYFGPGTRLTVL.